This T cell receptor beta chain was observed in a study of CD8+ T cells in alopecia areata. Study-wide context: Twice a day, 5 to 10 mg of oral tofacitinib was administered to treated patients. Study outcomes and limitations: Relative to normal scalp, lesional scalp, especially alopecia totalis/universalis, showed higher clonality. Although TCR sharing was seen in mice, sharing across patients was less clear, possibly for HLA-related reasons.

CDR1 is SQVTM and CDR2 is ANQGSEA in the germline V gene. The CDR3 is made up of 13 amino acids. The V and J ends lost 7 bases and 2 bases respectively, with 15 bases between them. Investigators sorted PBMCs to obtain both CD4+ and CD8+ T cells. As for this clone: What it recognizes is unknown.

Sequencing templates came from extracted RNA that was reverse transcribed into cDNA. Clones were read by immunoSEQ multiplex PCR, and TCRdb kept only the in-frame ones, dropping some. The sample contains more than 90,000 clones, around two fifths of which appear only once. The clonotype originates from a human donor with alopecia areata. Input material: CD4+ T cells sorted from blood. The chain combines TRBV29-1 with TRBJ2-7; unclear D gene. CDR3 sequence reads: CSAAGQVAYEQYF. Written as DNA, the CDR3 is TGCAGCGCCGCCGGGCAGGTAGCCTACGAGCAGTACTTC.